A selection of T cell receptor beta chains follows, all from one sample in a study of regulatory T cells in long-lasting Graves disease. TCRdb redid the calling of the multiplex PCR reads with MiXCR, one entry per CDR3 protein. The table has 650,000 to 700,000 distinct CDR3 sequences, 30% seen once. Source: peripheral blood mononuclear cells (PBMCs), taken when the disease was refractory, from a patient treated with antithyroid drugs. The source of these receptors is a female donor with Graves disease. Both conserved end residues are trimmed from each CDR3. Clone size appears in some rows only: once, few, many, or a class for an expanded clone.

>-|15|TRBV24-1
ATSDPWETGNDQPQH
>many|10|TRBV12-3/TRBV12-4
ASRPSRTEAF
>once|15|TRBV15
ATSRVDGNSGANVLT
>few|14|TRBV10-3
AISDSITIDSYGYT
>-|11|TRBV2
ASTRSGTETQY
>few|13|TRBV6-1
ASSEVGVPGPGYT
>-|12|TRBV20-1
SARGGRKEDTQY
>-|10|TRBV20-1
SAWDRAHGYT
>few|14|TRBV5-1
ASRRPLAGDSYEQY
>-|15|TRBV7-2
ASSLGTSGRGVWEQY
>-|13|TRBV6-9
ASSYGTPWNTEAF
>-|11|TRBV30
AWSVGRTDTQY
>many|18|TRBV6-1
ASSPHSSGRLSRPRETQY
>-|13|TRBV4-1
ASSQEAGVTTEAF
>-|14|TRBV18
ASSPPGRNQEGGYT
>many|13|TRBV11-2
ASSQEWDLQGTQY
>-|14|TRBV9
ASSLLGAGKSYGYT
>-|14|TRBV19
ASSITGKKGHTEAF
>-|13|TRBV6-1
ATKRGPDYTYEQY
>-|14|TRBV25-1
ASRLKTGVTAKNCF
>-|13|TRBV30
AWSVLGLNTGELF
>few|13|TRBV5-6
ASTYRDSPSETQY
>-|14|TRBV28
ASTLFGGGGYQPQH
>-|13|TRBV6-1
ASRADRGKERGAF
>few|9|TRBV30
AWNGGNIQY
>many|10|TRBV12-3/TRBV12-4
ASTDPGEPLH
>-|14|TRBV7-2
ASSPSLAGTPGERF
>-|15|TRBV6-2/TRBV6-3
ASSFSGQAEGNQPQH
>few|13|TRBV5-1
ASSLEGASNYGYT